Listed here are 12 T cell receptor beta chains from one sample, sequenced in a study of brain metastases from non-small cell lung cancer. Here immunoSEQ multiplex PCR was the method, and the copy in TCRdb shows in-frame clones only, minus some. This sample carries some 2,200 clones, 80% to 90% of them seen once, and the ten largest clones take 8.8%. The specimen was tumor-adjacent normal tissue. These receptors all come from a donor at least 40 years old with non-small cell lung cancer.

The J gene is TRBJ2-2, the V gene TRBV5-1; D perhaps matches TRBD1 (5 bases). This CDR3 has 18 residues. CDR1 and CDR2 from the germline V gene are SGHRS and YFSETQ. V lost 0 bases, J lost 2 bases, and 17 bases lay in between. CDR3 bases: TGCGCCAGCAGCTTGGAGGACACTCCATGGGTTAACACCGGGGAGCTGTTTTTT. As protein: CASSLEDTPWVNTGELFF.

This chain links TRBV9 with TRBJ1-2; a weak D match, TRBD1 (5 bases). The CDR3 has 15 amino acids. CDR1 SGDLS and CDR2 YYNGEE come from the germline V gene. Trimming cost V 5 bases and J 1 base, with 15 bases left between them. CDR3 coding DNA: TGTGCCAGCAGGAGGGTAGGGGTAGTTAACTATGGCTACACCTTC. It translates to CASRRVGVVNYGYTF.

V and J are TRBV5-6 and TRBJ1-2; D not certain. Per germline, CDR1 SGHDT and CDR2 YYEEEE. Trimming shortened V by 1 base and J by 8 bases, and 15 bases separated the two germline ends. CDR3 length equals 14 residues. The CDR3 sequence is CASSLSWASQGYTF. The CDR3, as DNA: TGTGCCAGCAGCTTGTCTTGGGCATCTCAAGGCTACACCTTC.

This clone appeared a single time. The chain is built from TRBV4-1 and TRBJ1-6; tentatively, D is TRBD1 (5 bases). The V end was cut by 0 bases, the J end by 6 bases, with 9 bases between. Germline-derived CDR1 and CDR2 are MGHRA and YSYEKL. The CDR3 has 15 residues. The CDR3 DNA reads TGCGCCAGCAGCCAAGATCGGGACCGTAATTCACCCCTCCACTTT. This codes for CASSQDRDRNSPLHF.

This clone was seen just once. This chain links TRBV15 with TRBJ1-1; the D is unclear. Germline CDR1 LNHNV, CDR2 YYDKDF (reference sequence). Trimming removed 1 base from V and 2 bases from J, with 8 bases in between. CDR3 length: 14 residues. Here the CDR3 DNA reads TGTGCCACCAGCAGAGCCGGGGTTAACACTGAAGCTTTCTTT. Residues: CATSRAGVNTEAFF.

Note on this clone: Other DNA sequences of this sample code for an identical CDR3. The CDR3 DNA is TGTGCCAGCAGTCCCGGGGTGGATCAGCCCCAGCATTTT. Translated, it gives CASSPGVDQPQHF. The chain couples TRBV9 to TRBJ1-5; D ambiguous. This CDR3 is built from 13 residues. Trimming cost V 5 bases and J 5 bases, with 11 bases left between them. Germline V gene data show CDR1 as SGDLS and CDR2 as YYNGEE. The full variable domain, in which reference TRBV9 and TRBJ1-5 provide the parts outside the CDR3, is DSGVTQTPKHLITATGQRVTLRCSPRSGDLSVYWYQQSLDQGLQFLIQYYNGEERAKGNILERFSAQQFPDLHSELNLSSLELGDSALYFCASSPGVDQPQHFGDGTRLSIL.

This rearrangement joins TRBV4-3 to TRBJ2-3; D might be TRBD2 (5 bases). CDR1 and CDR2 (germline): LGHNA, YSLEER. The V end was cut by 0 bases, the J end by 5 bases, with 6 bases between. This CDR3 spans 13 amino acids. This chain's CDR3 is CASSQDREDTQYF. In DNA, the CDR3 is TGCGCCAGCAGCCAAGATCGGGAAGATACGCAGTATTTT.

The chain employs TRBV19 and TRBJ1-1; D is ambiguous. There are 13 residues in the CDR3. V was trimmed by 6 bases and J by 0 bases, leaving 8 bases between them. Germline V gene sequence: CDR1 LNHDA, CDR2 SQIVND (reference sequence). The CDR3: CASSGTVNTEAFF. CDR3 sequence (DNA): TGTGCCAGTAGCGGTACAGTGAACACTGAAGCTTTCTTT.

CDR3 loop: CASSIGSQETQYF. In DNA, the CDR3 is TGTGCCAGTAGTATCGGGAGCCAAGAGACCCAGTACTTC. V usage is TRBV19 and J usage is TRBJ2-5; tentatively, D is TRBD2 (6 bases). V was pared by 3 bases and J by 1 base, with 6 bases between. Germline-derived CDR1 and CDR2 are LNHDA and SQIVND (reference sequence). This CDR3 spans 13 amino acids.

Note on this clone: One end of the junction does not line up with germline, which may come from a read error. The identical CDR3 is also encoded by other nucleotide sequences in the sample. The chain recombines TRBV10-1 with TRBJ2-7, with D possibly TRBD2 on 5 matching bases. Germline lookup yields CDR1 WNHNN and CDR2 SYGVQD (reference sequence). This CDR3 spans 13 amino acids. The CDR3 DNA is TGCGCCAGCTCTCTTACCGTGGGAGAATTACTGTACTTT. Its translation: CASSLTVGELLYF.

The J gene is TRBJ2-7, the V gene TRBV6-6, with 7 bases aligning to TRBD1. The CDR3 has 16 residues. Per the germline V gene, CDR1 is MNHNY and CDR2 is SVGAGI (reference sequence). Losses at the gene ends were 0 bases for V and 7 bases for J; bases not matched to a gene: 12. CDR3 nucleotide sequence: TGTGCCAGCAGTTACTCAGGGGAGATGGGGACAGCAGAGCAGTACTTC. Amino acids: CASSYSGEMGTAEQYF.

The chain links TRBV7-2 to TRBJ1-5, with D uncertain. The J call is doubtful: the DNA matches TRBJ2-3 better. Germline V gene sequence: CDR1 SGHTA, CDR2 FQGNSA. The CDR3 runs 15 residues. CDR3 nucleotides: TGTGCCAGCAGCCCCGGACCTCTGGGCAATCAGCCCCAGTATTTT. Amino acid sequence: CASSPGPLGNQPQYF.